This TCR beta chain comes out of a study of shared clonotypes between healthy human individuals. Study findings and constraints: Rarefaction curves obtained for sorted subsets showed sequencing incomplete despite large depth.

The naive CD8 fraction comprised CD45RO-negative cells positively selected for CCR7 and excluded terminally differentiated effector memory CD45RA+ cells. The CDR3 length is 16 residues. V lost 5 bases and J lost 6, with 22 bases in between. Germline V lookup: CDR1 MNHEY, CDR2 SMNVEV (reference sequence). Profiling relied on immunoSEQ multiplex PCR, and the TCRdb table lists in-frame clones only, not all of them. The sample has fewer than 800,000 clones; about 92% are singletons. About this clone: Its target is not known.

This TCR was recovered from a man aged 25-40 years in good health. The chain carries TRBV27 and TRBJ1-2; tentative D call: TRBD1 (6 bases). The sample consisted of naive CD8+ T cells sorted from blood. The CDR3 DNA reads as TGTGCCAGCAGTGAAATCGGGACAAGGAAGGTGGATGGCTACACCTTC. The encoded protein is CASSEIGTRKVDGYTF.